Presented here are 30 T cell receptor beta chains from one specimen sequenced in a study of shared clonotypes between healthy human individuals. Naive CD8 cells lacked CD45RO, underwent positive selection for CCR7 and left out terminally differentiated effector memory CD45RA+ cells. Measured with immunoSEQ multiplex PCR; TCRdb has only the in-frame clones, and not every one. The sample holds about 2 million clones, roughly 94% seen once. Sequencing was carried out using naive CD8+ T cells sorted from blood. The receptors come from a man aged 18-30 years in good health.

The count of this clone is one. The chain links TRBV28 to TRBJ2-7; D uncertain. V lost 5 bases and J lost 3, with 11 bases in between. There are 13 residues in the CDR3. The germline V gene has CDR1 MDHEN and CDR2 SYDVKM. The CDR3 bases are TGTGCCAGCAGTCCCCCATCAGGCTACGAGCAGTACTTC. It codes for CASSPPSGYEQYF.

The chain combines TRBV7-2 with TRBJ1-2; TRBD1 agrees at 10 bases. Germline trimming cut 2 bases from V and 3 bases from J; bases unmatched to any gene: 6. The germline CDR1 and CDR2 sequences are SGHTA and FQGNSA. The CDR3 runs 16 residues. The CDR3 reads CASSLRGQGFHYGYTF. The CDR3 bases are TGTGCCAGCAGCTTAAGGGGACAGGGGTTCCACTATGGCTACACCTTC.

In its sample, this clone was seen once. CDR3 nucleotides: TGTGCCACCCCACTAGCGGGGGCGTACGAGCAGTACTTC. Amino acid sequence: CATPLAGAYEQYF. The chain recombines TRBV21-1 with TRBJ2-7; the table assigns TRBD2, which was not confirmed against the DNA. TRBV21-1 is an annotated pseudogene. This CDR3 has 13 amino acids.

The chain joins TRBV10-3 to TRBJ2-5; D gene uncertain. The V end was cut by 4 bases, the J end by 4 bases, with 13 bases between. CDR1 and CDR2 from the germline V gene are ENHRY and SYGVKD. The CDR3 consists of 14 residues. Written as DNA, the CDR3 is TGTGCCATCAGTGGGGTCGAATGGGGAGAGACCCAGTACTTC. Amino acids: CAISGVEWGETQYF.

This chain links TRBV30 with TRBJ2-5; 9 bases fit TRBD1. With 4 bases clipped from V and 5 bases from J, the junction kept 5 bases outside the gene matches. CDR1 is GTSNPN, CDR2 SVGIG, per germline (reference sequence). The CDR3 length is 13 residues. This chain's CDR3 is CAWTGTGSETQYF. The CDR3 nucleotides are TGTGCCTGGACCGGGACAGGGTCGGAGACCCAGTACTTC.

The gene calls are TRBV7-9 and TRBJ2-3; possible D gene TRBD2, 6 bases. V dropped 5 bases and J dropped 2 bases, with 20 bases sitting between them. CDR1 is SEHNR and CDR2 is FQNEAQ in the germline V gene (reference sequence). The CDR3 loop spans 17 amino acids. CDR3 loop: CASSGSGTGFPTDTQYF. The CDR3 nucleotides read TGTGCCAGCAGCGGATCCGGGACTGGATTTCCCACAGATACGCAGTATTTT.

The genes are TRBV7-9 and TRBJ1-2; D call uncertain. This CDR3 has 14 amino acids. Germline V gives CDR1 SEHNR, CDR2 FQNEAQ (reference sequence). Trimming shortened V by 1 base and J by 8 bases, and 14 bases separated the two germline ends. In DNA, the CDR3 is TGTGCCAGCAGCTTAGTCGGGTCCGGCGAAGGCTACACCTTC. This codes for CASSLVGSGEGYTF.

The V and J genes are TRBV19 and TRBJ2-1; possibly TRBD1 for D (5 bases). V dropped 5 bases and J dropped 0 bases, with 11 bases sitting between them. CDR1 and CDR2 (germline): LNHDA, SQIVND (reference sequence). This CDR3 is built from 15 residues. The CDR3 DNA follows: TGTGCCAGTAGTGGGGCGAGAACCTCCTACAATGAGCAGTTCTTC. Encoded protein: CASSGARTSYNEQFF.

V and J are TRBV13 and TRBJ2-1; TRBD2 is a possible D gene (5 bases). With 5 bases removed from V and 4 bases from J, the gap between germline ends came to 18 bases. The germline V gene encodes CDR1 PRHDT and CDR2 FYEKMQ (reference sequence). The CDR3 is 16 residues long. The CDR3 DNA sequence: TGTGCCAGCAGCCCCCGGCATGGTAGCGTTTACAATGAGCAGTTCTTC. Protein sequence: CASSPRHGSVYNEQFF.

With regard to this clone: Additional DNA sequences in this sample encode the identical CDR3. V gene TRBV9 combines with J gene TRBJ2-7; 8 nucleotides match TRBD2. J gave up 3 bases and V 3 bases, and 5 bases lay outside the gene matches. The CDR3 covers 14 residues. Germline CDR1 is SGDLS and CDR2 is YYNGEE. The DNA of the CDR3 is TGTGCCAGCAGCGCAGGACTAGCTGGCTACGAGCAGTACTTC. Protein product: CASSAGLAGYEQYF.

V and J are TRBV28 and TRBJ2-7, with D unclear. Germline CDR1 and CDR2: MDHEN and SYDVKM. The CDR3 length is 14 residues. Trimming stripped 5 bases from V and 6 bases from J, with 17 bases between. Here the CDR3 DNA reads TGTGCCAGCAGTCTCCTCTTGGAAGGCGTCGAGCAGTACTTC. Its translation: CASSLLLEGVEQYF.

V is TRBV4-1 and J is TRBJ2-5; D remains unclear. V gave up 2 bases and J gave up 0 bases, with 7 bases separating them. Germline-derived CDR1 and CDR2 are MGHRA and YSYEKL. The CDR3 has 14 residues. CDR3 sequence reads: CASSQLDYQETQYF. CDR3 coding DNA: TGCGCCAGCAGCCAATTAGACTACCAAGAGACCCAGTACTTC.

The J gene is TRBJ2-2, the V gene TRBV7-6; D might be TRBD1 or TRBD2, each matching 6 bases. The ends were cut back, 5 bases at V and 6 bases at J, with 13 bases in the middle. Germline CDR1 SGHVS, CDR2 FNYEAQ. This CDR3 is built from 14 residues. This CDR3 is CASSIEGGAGELFF. CDR3 DNA sequence: TGTGCCAGCAGCATAGAGGGGGGAGCCGGGGAGCTGTTTTTT.

V usage is TRBV2 and J usage is TRBJ1-2; D unresolved. V was trimmed by 3 bases and J by 0 bases, leaving 14 bases between them. Germline CDR1 is SNHLY and CDR2 is FYNNEI. The CDR3 is made up of 16 amino acids. CDR3 coding DNA: TGTGCCAGCAGTGATTTGACGGGGTTATCTAACTATGGCTACACCTTC. Protein sequence: CASSDLTGLSNYGYTF.

In its sample, this clone was seen once. The rearrangement joins TRBV6-4 to TRBJ2-1; TRBD2 agrees at 9 bases. V was clipped by 2 bases and J by 7 bases; unmatched bases: 6. The CDR3 is 15 residues long. In germline, CDR1 is MRHNA, CDR2 SNTAGT. This chain's CDR3 is CASSDGLAGMNEQFF. The CDR3 bases are TGTGCCAGCAGTGACGGGCTAGCGGGGATGAATGAGCAGTTCTTC.

The chain uses TRBV4-1 and TRBJ2-7; no firm D call. Between the trimmed V and J ends, which lost 1 base and 0 bases, there was a span of 16 bases. Germline-derived CDR1 and CDR2 are MGHRA and YSYEKL. This CDR3 comprises 17 residues. In nucleotides, the CDR3 is TGCGCCAGCAGCCAAGCAGGTGCAGTGACCCCCTCCTACGAGCAGTACTTC. The encoded protein is CASSQAGAVTPSYEQYF.

The genes are TRBV5-4 and TRBJ1-2; TRBD1 aligns across 7 bases. Germline CDR1 SGHNT, CDR2 YYREEE (reference sequence). Trimming at V came to 3 bases and at J to 8 bases, leaving 13 bases not matched to a gene. This CDR3 comprises 15 residues. As DNA, the CDR3 is TGTGCCAGCAGCTGGGCCGGGGACAGCGTGGGGGGCTACACCTTC. Protein product: CASSWAGDSVGGYTF.

This clone was counted a few times. The same CDR3 also results from other DNA sequences found in this sample. The rearrangement uses TRBV5-1 and TRBJ2-7, with unresolved D. This CDR3 has 13 residues. V shed 0 bases and J shed 2 bases, with 6 bases lying between them. Per the germline V gene, CDR1 is SGHRS and CDR2 is YFSETQ. CDR3 bases: TGCGCCAGCAGCTTGGACAGTGCCTACGAGCAGTACTTC. This codes for CASSLDSAYEQYF.

The rearrangement joins TRBV10-3 to TRBJ2-3; 7 nucleotides match TRBD2. Unmatched junction bases numbered 3, after V lost 0 bases and J lost 0 bases. The CDR3 has 16 amino acids. Germline loops: CDR1 ENHRY, CDR2 SYGVKD. The CDR3 DNA reads TGTGCCATCAGTGAGTCCGGGGGGTACAGCACAGATACGCAGTATTTT. This gives the protein CAISESGGYSTDTQYF.

This chain joins TRBV10-1 and TRBJ1-1; possible D gene TRBD1, 5 bases. V was trimmed by 7 bases and J by 7 bases, leaving 10 bases between them. Germline V gene data show CDR1 as WNHNN and CDR2 as SYGVQD (reference sequence). CDR3 length: 11 amino acids. The CDR3 here is CASTGGSEAFF. In nucleotides, the CDR3 is TGCGCCAGCACGGGGGGTAGTGAAGCTTTCTTT.

The chain uses TRBV6-4 and TRBJ2-3; D call uncertain. Germline-derived CDR1 and CDR2 are MRHNA and SNTAGT. V lost 3 bases and J lost 0, with 10 bases in between. The CDR3 totals 15 residues. CDR3 nucleotide sequence: TGTGCCAGCAGTGAGGATGGTTATAGCACAGATACGCAGTATTTT. This codes for CASSEDGYSTDTQYF.

Concerning this clone itself: Distinct nucleotide sequences in the sample also encode this CDR3. The V gene is TRBV30, the J gene TRBJ2-1, with no clear D. The CDR3 is made up of 11 amino acids. V lost 2 bases and J 9 bases, leaving 8 bases between the germline ends. CDR1 is GTSNPN and CDR2 is SVGIG in the germline V gene (reference sequence). CDR3 residues: CAWSSGSEQFF. CDR3 bases: TGTGCCTGGAGTTCCGGCAGTGAGCAGTTCTTC.

In the case of this clone: Distinct nucleotide sequences in the sample also encode this CDR3. V and J are TRBV29-1 and TRBJ2-1, with 7 nucleotides matching TRBD1. This CDR3 comprises 14 residues. CDR1 SQVTM and CDR2 ANQGSEA come from the germline V gene. The junction had 4 bases not matched to a gene; V was cut back by 1 base and J by 4 bases. CDR3 in DNA: TGCAGCGTTGAAGGACAGGGTGGTTACAATGAGCAGTTCTTC. Its translation is CSVEGQGGYNEQFF.

In the case of this clone: Different DNA sequences within this sample yield the same CDR3. The V call is TRBV18, the J call TRBJ2-7; D might be TRBD1 or TRBD2, each matching 5 bases. Germline loops: CDR1 KGHSH, CDR2 LQKENI. Trimming shortened V by 0 bases and J by 2 bases, and 14 bases separated the two germline ends. This CDR3 region has 16 residues. The CDR3 DNA reads TGTGCCAGCTCACCACCGAGAGGGGCTGGTCCCTACGAGCAGTACTTC. As protein: CASSPPRGAGPYEQYF. The entire variable domain, with the rest obtained from reference TRBV18 and TRBJ2-7, is as follows: NAGVMQNPRHLVRRRGQEARLRCSPMKGHSHVYWYRQLPEEGLKFMVYLQKENIIDESGMPKERFSAEFPKEGPSILRIQQVVRGDSAAYFCASSPPRGAGPYEQYFGPGTRLTVT.

This sequence joins TRBV4-2 and TRBJ1-2, with D unresolved. Germline loops: CDR1 LGHNA, CDR2 YNFKEQ. The length of the CDR3 is 16 residues. V lost 2 bases and J 5 bases, leaving 18 bases between the germline ends. The CDR3 coding sequence is TGTGCCAGCAGCCAATATTCCGAGGGAACAGTATATGGCTACACCTTC. This sequence encodes CASSQYSEGTVYGYTF.

The chain employs TRBV11-2 and TRBJ2-1; no firm D call. The germline V gene encodes CDR1 SGHAT and CDR2 FQNNGV. V lost 2 bases to trimming and J lost 8 bases, with 10 bases between them. The CDR3 loop spans 13 amino acids. CDR3 amino acids: CASSLLVGHEQFF. The CDR3 DNA follows: TGTGCCAGCAGCTTATTAGTAGGGCATGAGCAGTTCTTC. The variable domain in full, completed from reference TRBV11-2 and TRBJ2-1, reads EAGVAQSPRYKIIEKRQSVAFWCNPISGHATLYWYQQILGQGPKLLIQFQNNGVVDDSQLPKDRFSAERLKGVDSTLKIQPAKLEDSAVYLCASSLLVGHEQFFGPGTRLTVL.

The chain recombines TRBV29-1 with TRBJ2-1, with unresolved D. The CDR3 totals 15 residues. V was cut by 7 bases and J by 0 bases, with 16 bases left in between. The germline V gene encodes CDR1 SQVTM and CDR2 ANQGSEA. As DNA, the CDR3 is TGCAGCGCGCAAGGTACCCCTTTCTCCTACAATGAGCAGTTCTTC. It encodes CSAQGTPFSYNEQFF.

V is TRBV7-9 and J is TRBJ1-1; no clear D gene. V lost 5 bases and J lost 3, with 16 bases in between. The germline CDR1 and CDR2 sequences are SEHNR and FQNEAQ (reference sequence). The CDR3 is 15 amino acids. Here the CDR3 reads CASSPHRGADTEAFF. In DNA form, the CDR3 reads TGTGCCAGCAGCCCCCATCGGGGTGCGGACACTGAAGCTTTCTTT.

The rearrangement joins TRBV5-1 to TRBJ2-3; D might be TRBD1 (6 bases). This CDR3 is built from 15 residues. The germline gives CDR1 SGHRS, CDR2 YFSETQ. Trimming removed 0 bases at V and 3 bases at J, with 11 bases between. CDR3 DNA sequence: TGCGCCAGCAGCTTGGCCTACAGGGTAACAGATACGCAGTATTTT. It yields the protein CASSLAYRVTDTQYF.

The chain recombines TRBV28 with TRBJ2-2; 8 bases match TRBD2. Germline V gives CDR1 MDHEN, CDR2 SYDVKM. This CDR3 region has 14 residues. J gave up 4 bases and V 10 bases, and 8 bases lay outside the gene matches. The CDR3 sequence is CATRGSGSTGELFF. The CDR3 DNA is TGTGCCACCCGGGGCAGCGGGAGCACCGGGGAGCTGTTTTTT.